This entry is about one T cell receptor (beta chain). Its matching antigen is unknown. The CDR3 has 15 amino acids. Germline-derived CDR1 and CDR2 are SQVTM and ANQGSEA. Trimming removed 4 bases from V and 2 bases from J; junction bases left unmatched: 9. The record originates from a study of identical twins. Study results and caveats: Models predicted less out-of-frame TCR alpha sharing in monozygotic twins than was found.

One entry per CDR3 protein, called by TCRdb with MiXCR from the 5' RACE reads. The sample has around 450,000 distinct CDR3 sequences, 12% to 15% seen once. The same sample was also studied in work on yellow fever vaccine responses in identical twins. From that second work: Reportedly, twins showed a vaccine T cell response that looked partly convergent and partly personalized.

The sample was CD4+ T cells sorted from blood. The rearrangement uses TRBV29-1 and TRBJ2-5; TRBD1 matches 8 bases. This clonotype originated in a woman between 18 and 29 years old in good health. The CDR3 DNA reads TGCAGCGTTGTCTATGGCAGGGGGCGGCAAGAGACCCAGTACTTC. This codes for CSVVYGRGRQETQYF.